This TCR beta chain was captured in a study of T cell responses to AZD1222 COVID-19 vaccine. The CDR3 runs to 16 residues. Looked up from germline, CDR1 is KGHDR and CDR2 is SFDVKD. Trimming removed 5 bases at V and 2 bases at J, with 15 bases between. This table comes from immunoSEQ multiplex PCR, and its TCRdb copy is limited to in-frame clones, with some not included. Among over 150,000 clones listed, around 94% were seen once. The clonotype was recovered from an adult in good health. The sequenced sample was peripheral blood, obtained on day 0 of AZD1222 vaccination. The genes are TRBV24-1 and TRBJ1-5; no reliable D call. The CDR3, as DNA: TGTGCCACCAGTGCAGATATTGGGGAGGGCAATCAGCCCCAGCATTTT. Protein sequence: CATSADIGEGNQPQHF.